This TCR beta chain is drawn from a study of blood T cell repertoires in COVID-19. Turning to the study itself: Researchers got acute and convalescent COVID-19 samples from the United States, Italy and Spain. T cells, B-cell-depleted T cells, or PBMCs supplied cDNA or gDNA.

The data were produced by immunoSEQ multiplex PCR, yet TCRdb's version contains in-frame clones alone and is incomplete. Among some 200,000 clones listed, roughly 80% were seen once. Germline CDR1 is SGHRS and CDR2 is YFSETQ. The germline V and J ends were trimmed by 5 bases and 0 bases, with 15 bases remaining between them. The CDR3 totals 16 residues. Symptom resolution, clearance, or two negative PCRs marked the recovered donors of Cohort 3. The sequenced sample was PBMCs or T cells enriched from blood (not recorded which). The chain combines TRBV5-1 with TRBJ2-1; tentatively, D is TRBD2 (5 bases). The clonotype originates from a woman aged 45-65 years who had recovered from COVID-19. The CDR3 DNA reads TGCGCCAGCAGTCCCCTTCCCGGGATCTCCTACAATGAGCAGTTCTTC. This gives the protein CASSPLPGISYNEQFF.